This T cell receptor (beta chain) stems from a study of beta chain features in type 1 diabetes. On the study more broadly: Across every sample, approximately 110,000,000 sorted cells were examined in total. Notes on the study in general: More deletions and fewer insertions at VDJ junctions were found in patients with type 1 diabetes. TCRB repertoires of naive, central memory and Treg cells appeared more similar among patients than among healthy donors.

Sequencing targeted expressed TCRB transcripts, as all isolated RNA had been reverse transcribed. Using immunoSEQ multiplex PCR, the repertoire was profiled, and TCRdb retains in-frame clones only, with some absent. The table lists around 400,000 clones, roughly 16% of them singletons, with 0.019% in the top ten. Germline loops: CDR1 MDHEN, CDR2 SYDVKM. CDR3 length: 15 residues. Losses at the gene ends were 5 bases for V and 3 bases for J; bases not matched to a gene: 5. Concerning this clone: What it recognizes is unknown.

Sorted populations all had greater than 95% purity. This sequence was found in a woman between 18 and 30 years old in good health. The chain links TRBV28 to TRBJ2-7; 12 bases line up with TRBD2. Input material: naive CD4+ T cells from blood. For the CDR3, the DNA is TGTGCCAGCAGTGCGACTAGCGGGAGTAACTACGAGCAGTACTTC. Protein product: CASSATSGSNYEQYF.